What follows is one T cell receptor beta chain and its context. Its antigen is as yet unknown. This CDR3 region has 18 residues. Per the germline V gene, CDR1 is GTSNPN and CDR2 is SVGIG (reference sequence). V dropped 2 bases and J dropped 3 bases, with 25 bases sitting between them. These data originate in a study of cytomegalovirus exposure and HLA in healthy donors. Study summary: T cells numbering about 179 million yielded some 100 million unique TCR beta sequences in an earlier analysis. Points from the study as a whole: A likely sequencing artifact accounted for one observed cluster of highly shared sequence variants. The classifier reportedly diagnosed cytomegalovirus status with high sensitivity and specificity. The sole available immune exposure information was CMV serostatus.

13 Jbeta primers and 60 Vbeta primers were used for the PCR. Generated by immunoSEQ multiplex PCR, the TCRdb table keeps only in-frame clones and is missing some. The sample lists more than 200,000 clones; roughly 80% were seen once. The specimen sequenced was PBMCs. The TCR sequence derives from a girl aged 5 to 17 in good health and CMV-seronegative. The V call is TRBV30, the J call TRBJ1-1, with D perhaps matching TRBD1 (5 bases). CDR3 bases: TGTGCCTGGAGTCCTCCGGGGGGGGTTCGAGTCGGGGACACTGAAGCTTTCTTT. It specifies CAWSPPGGVRVGDTEAFF.